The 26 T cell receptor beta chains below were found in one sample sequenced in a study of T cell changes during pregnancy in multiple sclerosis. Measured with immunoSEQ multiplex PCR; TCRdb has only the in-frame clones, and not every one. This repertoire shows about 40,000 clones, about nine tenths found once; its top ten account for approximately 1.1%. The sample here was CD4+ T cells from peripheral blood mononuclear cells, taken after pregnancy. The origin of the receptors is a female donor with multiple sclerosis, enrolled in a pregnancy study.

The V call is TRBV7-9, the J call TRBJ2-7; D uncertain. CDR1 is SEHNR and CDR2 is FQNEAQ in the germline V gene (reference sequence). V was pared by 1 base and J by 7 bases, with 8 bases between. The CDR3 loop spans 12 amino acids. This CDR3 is CASSLDYREQYF. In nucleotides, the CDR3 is TGTGCCAGCAGCTTAGACTACCGGGAGCAGTACTTC. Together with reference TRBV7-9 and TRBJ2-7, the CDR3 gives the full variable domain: DTGVSQNPRHKITKRGQNVTFRCDPISEHNRLYWYRQTLGQGPEFLTYFQNEAQLEKSRLLSDRFSAERPKGSFSTLEIQRTEQGDSAMYLCASSLDYREQYFGPGTRLTVT.

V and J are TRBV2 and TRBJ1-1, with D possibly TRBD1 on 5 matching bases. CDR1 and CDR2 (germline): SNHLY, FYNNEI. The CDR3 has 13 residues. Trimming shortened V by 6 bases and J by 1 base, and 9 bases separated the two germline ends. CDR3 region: CASRETENTEAFF. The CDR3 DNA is TGTGCCAGCAGAGAGACAGAGAACACTGAAGCTTTCTTT.

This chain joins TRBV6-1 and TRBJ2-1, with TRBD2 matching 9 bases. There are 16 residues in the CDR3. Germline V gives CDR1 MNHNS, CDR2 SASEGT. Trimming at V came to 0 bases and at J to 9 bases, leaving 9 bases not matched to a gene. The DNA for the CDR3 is TGTGCCAGCAGTGAAGCGCGTCTAGCGGGATTGTCTGAGCAGTTCTTC. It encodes CASSEARLAGLSEQFF.

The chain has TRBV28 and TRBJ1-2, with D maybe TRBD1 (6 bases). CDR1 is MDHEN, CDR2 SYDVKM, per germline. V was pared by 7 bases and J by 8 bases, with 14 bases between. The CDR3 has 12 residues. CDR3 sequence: CASIEGVGGYTF. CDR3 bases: TGTGCCAGCATAGAGGGGGTGGGCGGCTACACCTTC.

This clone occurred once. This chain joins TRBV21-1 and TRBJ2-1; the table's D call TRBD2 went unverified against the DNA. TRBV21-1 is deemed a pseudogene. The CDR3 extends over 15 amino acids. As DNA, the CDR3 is TGTGCCAGCAGCAAAGAAAAGGGACTAGCTAACGCGCAGTTCTTC. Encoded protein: CASSKEKGLANAQFF.

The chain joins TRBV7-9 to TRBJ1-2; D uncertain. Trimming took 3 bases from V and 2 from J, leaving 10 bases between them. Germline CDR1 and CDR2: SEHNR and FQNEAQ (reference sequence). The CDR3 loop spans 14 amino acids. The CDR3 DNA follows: TGTGCCAGCAGCTTGTGGCAGGAAAACTATGGCTACACCTTC. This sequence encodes CASSLWQENYGYTF.

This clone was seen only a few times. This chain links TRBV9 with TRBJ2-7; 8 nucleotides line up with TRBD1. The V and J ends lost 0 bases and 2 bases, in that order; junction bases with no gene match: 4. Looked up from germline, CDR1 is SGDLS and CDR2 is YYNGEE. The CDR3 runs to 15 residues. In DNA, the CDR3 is TGTGCCAGCAGCGTAGGAACAGGGGGAACCTACGAGCAGTACTTC. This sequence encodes CASSVGTGGTYEQYF.

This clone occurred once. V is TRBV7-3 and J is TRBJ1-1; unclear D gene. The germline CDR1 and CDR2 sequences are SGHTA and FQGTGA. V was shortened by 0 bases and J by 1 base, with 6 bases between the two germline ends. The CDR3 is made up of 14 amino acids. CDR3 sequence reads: CASSLTATNTEAFF. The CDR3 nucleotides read TGTGCCAGCAGCTTAACGGCCACGAACACTGAAGCTTTCTTT.

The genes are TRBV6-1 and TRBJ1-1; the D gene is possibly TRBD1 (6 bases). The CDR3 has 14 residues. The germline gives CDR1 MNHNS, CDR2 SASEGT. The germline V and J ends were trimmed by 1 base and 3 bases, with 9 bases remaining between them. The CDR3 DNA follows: TGTGCCAGCAGTGAAGGACAGGAATACACTGAAGCTTTCTTT. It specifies CASSEGQEYTEAFF.

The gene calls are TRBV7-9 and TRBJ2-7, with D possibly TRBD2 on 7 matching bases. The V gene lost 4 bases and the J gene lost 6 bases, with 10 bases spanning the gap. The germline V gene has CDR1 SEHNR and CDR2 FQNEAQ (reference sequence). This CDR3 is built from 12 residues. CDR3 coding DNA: TGTGCCAGCAGCTCTAGGGGGGGCGAGCAGTACTTC. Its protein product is CASSSRGGEQYF.

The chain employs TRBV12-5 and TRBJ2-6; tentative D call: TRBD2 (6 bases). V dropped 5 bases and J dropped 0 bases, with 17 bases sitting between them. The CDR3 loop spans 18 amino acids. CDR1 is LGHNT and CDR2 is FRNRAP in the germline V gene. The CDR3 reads CASGPPGERSSGANVLTF. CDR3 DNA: TGTGCTAGTGGTCCTCCGGGGGAAAGAAGCTCTGGGGCCAACGTCCTGACTTTC. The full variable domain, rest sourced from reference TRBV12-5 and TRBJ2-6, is DARVTQTPRHKVTEMGQEVTMRCQPILGHNTVFWYRQTMMQGLELLAYFRNRAPLDDSGMPKDRFSAEMPDATLATLKIQPSEPRDSAVYFCASGPPGERSSGANVLTFGAGSRLTVL.

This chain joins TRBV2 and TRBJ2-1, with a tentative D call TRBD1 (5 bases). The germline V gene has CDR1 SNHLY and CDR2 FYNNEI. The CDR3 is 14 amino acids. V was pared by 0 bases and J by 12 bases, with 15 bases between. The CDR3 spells CASSEANPGLVQFF. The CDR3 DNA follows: TGTGCCAGCAGTGAAGCGAATCCAGGGCTTGTGCAGTTCTTC.

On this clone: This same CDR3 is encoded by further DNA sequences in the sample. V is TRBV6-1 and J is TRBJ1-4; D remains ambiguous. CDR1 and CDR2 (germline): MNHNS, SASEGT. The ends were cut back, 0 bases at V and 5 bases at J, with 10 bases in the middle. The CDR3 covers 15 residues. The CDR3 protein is CASSEAGRFNEKLFF. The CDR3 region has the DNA TGTGCCAGCAGTGAAGCAGGGAGGTTCAATGAAAAACTGTTTTTT.

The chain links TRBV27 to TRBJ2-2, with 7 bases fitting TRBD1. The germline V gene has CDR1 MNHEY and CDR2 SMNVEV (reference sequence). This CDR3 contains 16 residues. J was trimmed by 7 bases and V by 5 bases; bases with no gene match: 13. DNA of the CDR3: TGTGCCAGCAGTCTACGCGGCAGGGGGTACGTCGGGGAGCTGTTTTTT. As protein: CASSLRGRGYVGELFF.

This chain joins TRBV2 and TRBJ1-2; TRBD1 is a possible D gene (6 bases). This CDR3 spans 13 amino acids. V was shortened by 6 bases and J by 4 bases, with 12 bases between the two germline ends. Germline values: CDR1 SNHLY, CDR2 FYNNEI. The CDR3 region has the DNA TGTGCCAGCAGGGAACAGGGATCCTATGGCTACACCTTC. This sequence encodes CASREQGSYGYTF.

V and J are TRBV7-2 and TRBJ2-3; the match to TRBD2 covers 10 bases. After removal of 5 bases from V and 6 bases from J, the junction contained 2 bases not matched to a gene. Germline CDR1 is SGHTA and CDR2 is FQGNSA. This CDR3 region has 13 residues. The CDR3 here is CASSRLAGDTQYF. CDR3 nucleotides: TGTGCCAGCAGCCGACTAGCGGGCGATACGCAGTATTTT.

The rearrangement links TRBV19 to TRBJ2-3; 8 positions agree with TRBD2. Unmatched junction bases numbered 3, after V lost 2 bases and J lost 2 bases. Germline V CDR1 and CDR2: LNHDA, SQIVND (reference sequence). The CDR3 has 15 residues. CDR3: CASSISGRDTDTQYF. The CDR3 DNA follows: TGTGCCAGTAGTATATCCGGGAGGGACACAGATACGCAGTATTTT.

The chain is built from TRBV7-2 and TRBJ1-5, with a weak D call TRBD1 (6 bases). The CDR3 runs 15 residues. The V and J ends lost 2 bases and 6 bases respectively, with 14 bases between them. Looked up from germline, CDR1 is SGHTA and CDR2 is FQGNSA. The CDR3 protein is CASSLSQGGSQPQHF. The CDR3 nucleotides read TGTGCCAGCAGCTTATCACAGGGTGGGAGTCAGCCCCAGCATTTT.

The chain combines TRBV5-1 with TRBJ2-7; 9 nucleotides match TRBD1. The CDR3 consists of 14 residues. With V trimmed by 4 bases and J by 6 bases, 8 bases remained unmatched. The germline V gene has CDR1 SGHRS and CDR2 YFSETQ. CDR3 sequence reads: CASSTPTGGAEQYF. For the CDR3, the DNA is TGCGCCAGCAGCACCCCGACAGGGGGGGCCGAGCAGTACTTC.

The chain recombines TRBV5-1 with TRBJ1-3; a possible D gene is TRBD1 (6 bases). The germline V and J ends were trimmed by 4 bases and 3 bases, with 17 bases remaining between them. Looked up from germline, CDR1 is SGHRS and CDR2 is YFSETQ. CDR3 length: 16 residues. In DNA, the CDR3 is TGCGCCAGCAGCAAACAGGGTGGTATGAGTGGAAACACCATATATTTT. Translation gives CASSKQGGMSGNTIYF. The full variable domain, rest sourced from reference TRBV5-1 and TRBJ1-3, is KAGVTQTPRYLIKTRGQQVTLSCSPISGHRSVSWYQQTPGQGLQFLFEYFSETQRNKGNFPGRFSGRQFSNSRSEMNVSTLELGDSALYLCASSKQGGMSGNTIYFGEGSWLTVV.

The CDR3 protein is CASSLEPGMNTEAFF. DNA for the CDR3: TGTGCCAGCAGCTTAGAGCCAGGGATGAACACTGAAGCTTTCTTT. This sequence joins TRBV7-9 and TRBJ1-1, with D tentatively TRBD1 (5 bases). V was pared by 1 base and J by 0 bases, with 9 bases between. Germline V lookup: CDR1 SEHNR, CDR2 FQNEAQ (reference sequence). This CDR3 comprises 15 residues.

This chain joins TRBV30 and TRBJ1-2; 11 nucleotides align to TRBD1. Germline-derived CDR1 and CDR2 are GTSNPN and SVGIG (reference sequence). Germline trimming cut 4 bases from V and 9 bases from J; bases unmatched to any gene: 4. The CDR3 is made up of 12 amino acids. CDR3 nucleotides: TGTGCCTGGACCGGACAGGGGGCTAGCTACACCTTC. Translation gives CAWTGQGASYTF. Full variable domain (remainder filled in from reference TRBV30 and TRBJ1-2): SQTIHQWPATLVQPVGSPLSLECTVEGTSNPNLYWYRQAAGRGLQLLFYSVGIGQISSEVPQNLSASRPQDRQFILSSKKLLLSDSGFYLCAWTGQGASYTFGSGTRLTVV.

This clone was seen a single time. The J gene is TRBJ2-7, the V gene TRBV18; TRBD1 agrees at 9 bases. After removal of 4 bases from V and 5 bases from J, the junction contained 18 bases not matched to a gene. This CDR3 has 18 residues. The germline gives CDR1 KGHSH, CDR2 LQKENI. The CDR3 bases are TGTGCCAGCTCACGGAGACCACCGGGACAGGGCTGGGGTAACGAGCAGTACTTC. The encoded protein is CASSRRPPGQGWGNEQYF.

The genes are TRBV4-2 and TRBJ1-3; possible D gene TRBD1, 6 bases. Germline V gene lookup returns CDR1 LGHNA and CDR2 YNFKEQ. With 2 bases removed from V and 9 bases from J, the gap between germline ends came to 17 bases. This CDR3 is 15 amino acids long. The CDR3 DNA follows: TGTGCCAGCAGCCAATCCCGGACAGTAACCGGCACCATATATTTT. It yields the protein CASSQSRTVTGTIYF.

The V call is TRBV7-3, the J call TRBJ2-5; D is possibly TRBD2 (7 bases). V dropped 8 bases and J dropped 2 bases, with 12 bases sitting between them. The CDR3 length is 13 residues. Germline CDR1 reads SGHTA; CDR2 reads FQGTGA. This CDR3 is CASRGASQETQYF. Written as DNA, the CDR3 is TGTGCCAGCCGGGGGGCAAGTCAAGAGACCCAGTACTTC.

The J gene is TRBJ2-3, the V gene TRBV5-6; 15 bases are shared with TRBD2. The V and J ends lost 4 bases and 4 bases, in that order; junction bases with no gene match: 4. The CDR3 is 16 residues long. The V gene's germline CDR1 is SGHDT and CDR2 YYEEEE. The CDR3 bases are TGTGCCAGCAGCCCGGGACTAGCGGGAGGCTCAGATACGCAGTATTTT. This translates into CASSPGLAGGSDTQYF.